This TCR beta chain is from a study of shared clonotypes between healthy human individuals. Losses at the gene ends were 4 bases for V and 3 bases for J; bases not matched to a gene: 5. The CDR3 length is 15 residues. In germline, CDR1 is LGHNA, CDR2 YSLEER. Deep was the level at which the assay was run. Data came from immunoSEQ multiplex PCR; TCRdb stores just in-frame clones and leaves some out. The repertoire holds 980,000 or so clones, with 76% as singletons. Comment on this clone: Its target is unknown.

Study-wide results and caveats: A few donors had 4% to 5% of their naive CD4 clonotypes in common.

Every donor, a Caucasian adult, lived in Nashville, Tennessee. This rearrangement joins TRBV4-3 to TRBJ1-2; 10 bases line up with TRBD1. The sample taken for sequencing was memory CD4+ T cells sorted from blood. The subset denotes: CD45RA-negative fraction. The sequence derives from a man younger than 35 in good health. This CDR3 reads CASSPRGTGDYGYTF. The CDR3 coding sequence is TGCGCCAGCAGCCCTAGGGGGACAGGGGACTATGGCTACACCTTC.